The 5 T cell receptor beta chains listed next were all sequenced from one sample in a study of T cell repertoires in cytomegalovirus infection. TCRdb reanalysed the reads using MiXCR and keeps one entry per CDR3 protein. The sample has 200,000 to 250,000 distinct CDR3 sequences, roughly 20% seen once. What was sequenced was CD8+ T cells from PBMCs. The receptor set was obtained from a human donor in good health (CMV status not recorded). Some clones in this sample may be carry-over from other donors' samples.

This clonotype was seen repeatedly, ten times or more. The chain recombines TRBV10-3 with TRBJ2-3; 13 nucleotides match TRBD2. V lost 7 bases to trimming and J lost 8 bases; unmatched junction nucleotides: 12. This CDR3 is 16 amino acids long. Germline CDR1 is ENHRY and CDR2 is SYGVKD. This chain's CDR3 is CAITKTSGGPLVTQYF. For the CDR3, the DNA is TGTGCCATCACTAAGACTAGCGGGGGGCCCCTCGTTACGCAGTATTTT.

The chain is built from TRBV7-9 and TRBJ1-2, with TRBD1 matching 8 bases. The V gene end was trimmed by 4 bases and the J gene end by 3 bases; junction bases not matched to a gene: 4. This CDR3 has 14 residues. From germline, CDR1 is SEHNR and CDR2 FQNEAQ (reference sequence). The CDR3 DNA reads TGTGCCAGCAGCTATGGGACAGGAGACTATGGCTACACCTTC. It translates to CASSYGTGDYGYTF.

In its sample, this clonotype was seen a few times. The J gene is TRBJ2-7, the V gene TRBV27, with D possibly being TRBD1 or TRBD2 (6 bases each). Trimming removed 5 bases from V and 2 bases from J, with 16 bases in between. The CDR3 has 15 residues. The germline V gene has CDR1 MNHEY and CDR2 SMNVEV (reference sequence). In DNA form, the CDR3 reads TGTGCCAGCAGTCCCCTGAGCCGGGGGCCCTACGAGCAGTACTTC. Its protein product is CASSPLSRGPYEQYF.

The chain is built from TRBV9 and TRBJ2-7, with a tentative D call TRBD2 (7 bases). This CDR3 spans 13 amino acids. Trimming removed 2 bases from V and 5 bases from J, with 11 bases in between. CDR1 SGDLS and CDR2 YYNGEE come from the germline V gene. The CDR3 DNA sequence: TGTGCCAGCAGCGTCGGCGGGGGCGACGAGCAGTACTTC. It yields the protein CASSVGGGDEQYF. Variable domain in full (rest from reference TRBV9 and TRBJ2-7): DSGVTQTPKHLITATGQRVTLRCSPRSGDLSVYWYQQSLDQGLQFLIQYYNGEERAKGNILERFSAQQFPDLHSELNLSSLELGDSALYFCASSVGGGDEQYFGPGTRLTVT.

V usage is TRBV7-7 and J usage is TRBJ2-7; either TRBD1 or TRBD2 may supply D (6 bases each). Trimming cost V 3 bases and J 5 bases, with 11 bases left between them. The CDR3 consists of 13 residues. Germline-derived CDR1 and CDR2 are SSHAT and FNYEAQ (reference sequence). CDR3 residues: CASSLVRGDEQYF. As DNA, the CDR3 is TGTGCCAGCAGCTTGGTAAGGGGGGACGAGCAGTACTTC.